The rows below give T cell receptor beta chains drawn from one sample of a study of T cell responses to AZD1222 COVID-19 vaccine. The protocol was immunoSEQ multiplex PCR, while the TCRdb copy is restricted to in-frame clones and leaves out a portion. This sample yields about 130,000 clones, of which 88% are seen a single time; over 15% belongs to the top ten. Sequencing was performed on peripheral blood, taken on day 0 of MenACWY control vaccination. These receptors originate from an adult in good health. Each CDR3 is given with its conserved first and last residue. Each record gives: J gene, clone size, CDR3 length, D gene, V gene, CDR3 DNA, CDR3 protein. A D gene is named only where the DNA matches it firmly. Size is omitted from some rows. Given values are once, few, many or a class for expanded clones.

>TRBJ2-1|-|16|TRBD2|TRBV19
TGTGCCAGTAGGCTAGCGGGAGGGCCACCTACGGCGGAGCAGTTCTTC
CASRLAGGPPTAEQFF
>TRBJ2-7|-|13|-|TRBV5-4
TGTGCCAGCAGAAAACTAAGCTCCTACGAGCAGTACTTC
CASRKLSSYEQYF
>TRBJ2-3|-|15|TRBD2|TRBV10-2
TGCGCCAGCAGTGTACTAGCGGGAGTCCCAGATACGCAGTATTTT
CASSVLAGVPDTQYF
>TRBJ2-5|once|15|TRBD2|TRBV19
TGTGCCAGTAGGAAAACTAGCGGGGGACAAGAGACCCAGTACTTC
CASRKTSGGQETQYF
>TRBJ1-5|-|17|TRBD1|TRBV5-5
TGTGCCAGCAGCTTGGCCATAACAGGGGGCATCCATCAGCCCCAGCATTTT
CASSLAITGGIHQPQHF
>TRBJ1-1|-|18|-|TRBV20-1
TGCAGTGCTAGTTTTACCTCGGGCACTTCGGGACGGCTCACTGAAGCTTTCTTT
CSASFTSGTSGRLTEAFF
>TRBJ2-3|-|17|TRBD2|TRBV3-1/TRBV3-2
TGTGCCTCCTCCCCGGGAGCGGGAGGGCGGGTCACAGATACGCAGTATTTT
CASSPGAGGRVTDTQYF
>TRBJ2-3|-|13|-|TRBV6-5
TGTGCCAGCACCCAAGCGGGCACAGATACGCAGTATTTT
CASTQAGTDTQYF
>TRBJ1-2|-|13|-|TRBV27
TGTGCCAGCAGGCTTAACAGGGTGGGTGGCTACACCTTC
CASRLNRVGGYTF
>TRBJ1-5|-|13|-|TRBV5-6
TGTGCCAGCAGTCGGGTTGGCAATCAGCCCCAGCATTTT
CASSRVGNQPQHF
>TRBJ1-6|-|15|-|TRBV6-5
TGTGCCAGCAGGTTGTGGGGCTCCTATAATTCACCCCTCCACTTT
CASRLWGSYNSPLHF
>TRBJ1-2|-|12|-|TRBV2
TGTGCCAGCACCAGAGGACAAAGTGGCTACACCTTC
CASTRGQSGYTF
>TRBJ2-2|-|13|-|TRBV12-3/TRBV12-4
TGTGCCAGCAGCCTGGCCGGCACCGGGGAGCTGTTTTTT
CASSLAGTGELFF
>TRBJ1-3|-|13|-|TRBV12-3/TRBV12-4
TGTGCCAGCAAAACAGGGTCTGGAAACACCATATATTTT
CASKTGSGNTIYF
>TRBJ2-3|-|14|-|TRBV5-1
TGCGCCAGCAGCGCCAAATTAGTCACAGATACGCAGTATTTT
CASSAKLVTDTQYF
>TRBJ2-7|once|15|-|TRBV9
TGTGCCAGCAACCCTCTTGGTGTAGCTTCCTACGAGCAGTACTTC
CASNPLGVASYEQYF
>TRBJ1-6|-|15|TRBD1|TRBV3-1/TRBV3-2
TGTGCCAGCAGCCAAATGAGACAGGGGAATTCACCCCTCCACTTT
CASSQMRQGNSPLHF
>TRBJ2-5|-|13|TRBD1|TRBV5-1
TGCGCCAGCAGCTCCGACAGGGGGGAGACCCAGTACTTC
CASSSDRGETQYF
>TRBJ1-1|-|14|-|TRBV5-1
TGCGCCAGCAGCCGACAGGCCCGTAACACTGAAGCTTTCTTT
CASSRQARNTEAFF
>TRBJ2-7|-|15|TRBD1|TRBV7-9
TGTGCCAGCAGCCGCCTGGGACAGGGCTCCTACGAGCAGTACTTC
CASSRLGQGSYEQYF
>TRBJ2-5|-|15|-|TRBV7-6
TGTGCCAGCAGCTCCTGGGGAGGGGGCGGTGAGACCCAGTACTTC
CASSSWGGGGETQYF
>TRBJ2-7|-|13|TRBD2|TRBV27
TGTGCCAGCAGAGCTAGCGGAACCTACGAGCAGTACTTC
CASRASGTYEQYF
>TRBJ2-5|-|15|-|TRBV19
TGTGCCAGTAGTATAGGTTCGGGGTACCAAGAGACCCAGTACTTC
CASSIGSGYQETQYF
>TRBJ2-7|-|14|TRBD2|TRBV11-2
TGTGCCAGCAGCTCCGCGGGAGGGCCTCAAGAGCAGTACTTC
CASSSAGGPQEQYF
>TRBJ2-7|-|15|TRBD2|TRBV5-1
TGCGCCAGCAGCCCCAGGAGCGGGGGCATCTACGAGCAGTACTTC
CASSPRSGGIYEQYF
>TRBJ1-3|-|16|TRBD1|TRBV3-1/TRBV3-2
TGTGCCAGCAGCCAAGGAACAGGGGGCGGTGGAAACACCATATATTTT
CASSQGTGGGGNTIYF
>TRBJ2-7|-|15|TRBD2|TRBV7-9
TGTGCCAGCAGCTCTCGCCGACCGGGAGGCTACGAGCAGTACTTC
CASSSRRPGGYEQYF
>TRBJ1-5|-|15|-|TRBV11-2
TGTGCCAGCAGCTTAGGAGGGGGAAGCAATCAGCCCCAGCATTTT
CASSLGGGSNQPQHF
>TRBJ2-7|-|12|-|TRBV3-1/TRBV3-2
TGTGCCAGCAGCCAAGGCCCCTACGAGCAGTACTTC
CASSQGPYEQYF
>TRBJ2-2|-|14|-|TRBV7-9
TGTGCCAGCAGCTACGCCGGGGACACCGGGGAGCTGTTTTTT
CASSYAGDTGELFF
>TRBJ2-3|-|16|TRBD2|TRBV5-1
TGCGCCAGCAGCGCGGGACTAGCGGGAATTGGAGATACGCAGTATTTT
CASSAGLAGIGDTQYF
>TRBJ2-7|-|15|TRBD1|TRBV5-1
TGCGCCAGCCAGCCGTACTCCGGGACAGGGGAACAGCAGTACTTC
CASQPYSGTGEQQYF
>TRBJ1-2|few|13|-|TRBV30
TGTGCCTGGAGTGTGGCCCAGGGCCATGGCTACACCTTC
CAWSVAQGHGYTF
>TRBJ2-2|-|15|-|TRBV28
TGTGCCAGCAGTTTAGCGGGATCGAACACCGGGGAGCTGTTTTTT
CASSLAGSNTGELFF
>TRBJ2-3|-|15|TRBD2|TRBV27
TGTGCCAGCAGGACACCGGGACTAGCGGGAGGTACGCAGTATTTT
CASRTPGLAGGTQYF
>TRBJ1-4|-|13|-|TRBV25-1
TGTGCCAGCAGTGAAACAGGCGGGGAAAAACTGTTTTTT
CASSETGGEKLFF
>TRBJ2-2|-|15|TRBD2|TRBV6-4
TGTGCCAGCAGTGGAGGTAGCGGGGATGCCGGGGAGCTGTTTTTT
CASSGGSGDAGELFF
>TRBJ2-3|-|16|TRBD2|TRBV6-2/TRBV6-3
TGTGCCAGCAGTACGGGAAGCGGGGGCCCCACAGATACGCAGTATTTT
CASSTGSGGPTDTQYF
>TRBJ2-7|-|13|TRBD2|TRBV29-1
TGCAGCGCACGGGCGGGAGAACAGTACGAGCAGTACTTC
CSARAGEQYEQYF
>TRBJ1-4|-|13|-|TRBV7-9
TGTGCCAGCAGCTTACAGATTAATGAAAAACTGTTTTTT
CASSLQINEKLFF
>TRBJ2-2|-|15|-|TRBV5-1
TGCGCCAGCAGCTTGGAGGCCGACGGCACCGGGGAGCTGTTTTTT
CASSLEADGTGELFF
>TRBJ1-4|-|12|-|TRBV12-3/TRBV12-4
TGTGCCAGCAGGTTGGGGGGGGGAAAACTGTTTTTT
CASRLGGGKLFF
>TRBJ1-1|-|14|-|TRBV28
TGTGCCAGCAGTTTGGGATCCCCCATCACTGAAGCTTTCTTT
CASSLGSPITEAFF
>TRBJ2-7|once|14|TRBD2|TRBV14
TGTGCCAGCAGCCCTCAACTAGCGGCATACGAGCAGTACTTC
CASSPQLAAYEQYF
>TRBJ2-1|-|15|TRBD2|TRBV27
TGTGCCAGTAAATTAGCGGGAGGCAATGGAAATGAGCAGTTCTTC
CASKLAGGNGNEQFF
>TRBJ2-7|-|14|-|TRBV27
TGTGCCAGCTGGGGGCAGGACAGTTCCTACGAGCAGTACTTC
CASWGQDSSYEQYF
>TRBJ2-7|-|14|-|TRBV28
TGTGCCAGCAGTCAATATGAGAGTCCCTACGAGCAGTACTTC
CASSQYESPYEQYF
>TRBJ1-5|once|17|-|TRBV19
TGTGCCAGTAGGAAGCGGACCCGAGGGAGGGTTGGTCAGCCCCAGCATTTT
CASRKRTRGRVGQPQHF
>TRBJ2-7|once|15|-|TRBV19
TGTGCCAGTAGTATCGCGATAAGCGGCTCCTACGAGCAGTACTTC
CASSIAISGSYEQYF
>TRBJ2-7|-|16|-|TRBV27
TGTGCCAGCAGTTTAATGGGGGCGCATGGTCCTAACGAGCAGTACTTC
CASSLMGAHGPNEQYF
>TRBJ2-7|many|13|TRBD2|TRBV2
TGTGCCAGCAGTGCGGGAGGGATCGGCGAGCAGTACTTC
CASSAGGIGEQYF
>TRBJ1-6|-|15|-|TRBV6-5
TGTGCCAGCAGTTACTCGAACAGGGTCAATTCACCCCTCCACTTT
CASSYSNRVNSPLHF
>TRBJ1-1|-|16|-|TRBV28
TGTGCCAGCGGTGACCCTCGGGGGTATTCTGACACTGAAGCTTTCTTT
CASGDPRGYSDTEAFF
>TRBJ2-7|once|16|-|TRBV4-2
TGTGCCAGCAGCCAAGATCGGACTACCCCCTCCTACGAGCAGTACTTC
CASSQDRTTPSYEQYF